This record concerns one TCR beta chain sequence. This entry is derived from a study of blood T cell repertoires in COVID-19. Study at large: There were acute and convalescent COVID-19 samples, and they came from the United States, Italy and Spain. T cells, B-cell-depleted T cells, or PBMCs provided the cDNA or gDNA that served as material.

Original data processing: It was from reference gene primer amplification that nucleated cell counts were estimated. Profiling relied on immunoSEQ multiplex PCR, and the TCRdb table lists in-frame clones only, not all of them. V and J calls and clone size come straight from that table; D and trimming were deduced from the DNA. The sample holds over 120,000 clones; about 79% are singletons and the top ten take over 4%. Germline CDR1 KGHSH, CDR2 LQKENI. There are 14 residues in the CDR3. Trimming stripped 0 bases from V and 4 bases from J, with 10 bases between. The TCR was taken from a woman at least 80 years old with active or convalescent COVID-19. Sequenced: peripheral blood. V usage is TRBV18 and J usage is TRBJ2-7; possible D gene TRBD2, 6 bases. The CDR3 is CASSPPSGAYEQYF. The DNA of the CDR3 is TGTGCCAGCTCACCACCGTCGGGAGCTTACGAGCAGTACTTC.